What follows are 10 T cell receptor beta chains derived from one specimen sequenced in a study of control samples from healthy donors and cancer patients. Repertoires were generated with immunoSEQ multiplex PCR, while TCRdb's copy carries only in-frame clones and drops some. The table includes around 58,000 clones, over 75% detected once. The material sequenced was blood. All receptors derive from a man aged 50-59 years in good health.

V is TRBV24-1 and J is TRBJ2-3; 10 bases agree with TRBD2. V was pared by 5 bases and J by 0 bases, with 7 bases of the junction left unmatched. There are 17 residues in the CDR3. The germline V gene encodes CDR1 KGHDR and CDR2 SFDVKD. CDR3 sequence (DNA): TGTGCCACCAGTGTACTAGCGGGACAACCTAGCACAGATACGCAGTATTTT. As protein: CATSVLAGQPSTDTQYF.

The V gene is TRBV18, the J gene TRBJ2-1, with 14 bases aligning to TRBD2. After removal of 5 bases from V and 4 bases from J, the junction contained 4 bases not matched to a gene. This CDR3 is built from 16 residues. In germline, CDR1 is KGHSH, CDR2 LQKENI. The CDR3 spells CASSGTSGRSYNEQFF. In DNA form, the CDR3 reads TGTGCCAGCTCAGGGACTAGCGGGAGAAGTTACAATGAGCAGTTCTTC.

This clone has just one count. The chain couples TRBV10-3 to TRBJ1-3, with TRBD1 as a possible D gene (5 bases). CDR1 and CDR2 (germline): ENHRY, SYGVKD. The V end lost 2 bases, the J end lost 4 bases, and 9 bases lay between the germline ends. The CDR3 loop spans 14 amino acids. Written as DNA, the CDR3 is TGTGCCATCAGTGAGCAAGCAGGGGGAAACACCATATATTTT. Translation gives CAISEQAGGNTIYF.

This chain connects TRBV3-1 (or the pseudogene TRBV3-2) to TRBJ2-3, with 8 bases lining up with TRBD2. The germline gives CDR1 LGHDT, CDR2 YNNKEL (reference sequence). CDR3 length: 14 amino acids. Germline trimming cut 0 bases from V and 9 bases from J; bases unmatched to any gene: 5. The CDR3 DNA sequence: TGTGCCAGCAGCCAAGACCCGGGGGGGGGAACGCAGTATTTT. This codes for CASSQDPGGGTQYF.

This chain links TRBV18 with TRBJ1-2; 11 positions match TRBD1. Losses at the gene ends were 3 bases for V and 8 bases for J; bases not matched to a gene: 8. The CDR3 runs 15 residues. Germline lookup yields CDR1 KGHSH and CDR2 LQKENI. The CDR3, as DNA: TGTGCCAGCTCACCCGGACAGGGGGCGGGCGGAGGCTACACCTTC. Amino acid sequence: CASSPGQGAGGGYTF.

The chain has TRBV11-2 and TRBJ1-2; D uncertain. V was cut by 2 bases and J by 4 bases, with 8 bases left in between. CDR3 length: 13 residues. CDR1 and CDR2 (germline): SGHAT, FQNNGV. CDR3 sequence reads: CASSLLFTYGYTF. DNA of the CDR3: TGTGCCAGCAGCTTACTGTTCACCTATGGCTACACCTTC. Supplemented by reference TRBV11-2 and TRBJ1-2, the full variable domain reads EAGVAQSPRYKIIEKRQSVAFWCNPISGHATLYWYQQILGQGPKLLIQFQNNGVVDDSQLPKDRFSAERLKGVDSTLKIQPAKLEDSAVYLCASSLLFTYGYTFGSGTRLTVV.

V usage is TRBV4-1 and J usage is TRBJ2-7; the match to TRBD2 covers 7 bases. The CDR3 runs to 17 residues. Trimming cost V 4 bases and J 0 bases; bases outside gene matches: 12. Germline V CDR1 and CDR2: MGHRA, YSYEKL. The CDR3 loop reads CASSPKEEAGISYEQYF. The CDR3 bases are TGCGCCAGCAGCCCAAAAGAAGAAGCGGGGATCTCCTACGAGCAGTACTTC.

The chain employs TRBV18 and TRBJ2-3, with D hard to call. The CDR3 sequence is 14 residues long. Looked up from germline, CDR1 is KGHSH and CDR2 is LQKENI. The V and J ends lost 0 bases and 2 bases respectively, with 6 bases between them. The CDR3 DNA reads TGTGCCAGCTCACCACCCCTATTCACAGATACGCAGTATTTT. This codes for CASSPPLFTDTQYF.

This clone was detected once. V usage is TRBV28 and J usage is TRBJ1-2; 8 nucleotides align to TRBD1. The V gene end was trimmed by 8 bases and the J gene end by 5 bases; junction bases not matched to a gene: 13. The CDR3 has 15 amino acids. Per the germline V gene, CDR1 is MDHEN and CDR2 is SYDVKM. The CDR3 nucleotides are TGTGCCAGCGATGTCAGGCAGGGGGCGCGGTATGGCTACACCTTC. Protein: CASDVRQGARYGYTF.

This chain links TRBV27 with TRBJ2-3, with 14 bases aligning to TRBD2. V lost 5 bases, J lost 5 bases, and 3 bases stayed unmatched. Germline lookup yields CDR1 MNHEY and CDR2 SMNVEV (reference sequence). This CDR3 region has 15 residues. CDR3 protein: CASSLGLAGVDTQYF. The CDR3 DNA reads as TGTGCCAGCAGTCTGGGACTAGCGGGAGTAGATACGCAGTATTTT.